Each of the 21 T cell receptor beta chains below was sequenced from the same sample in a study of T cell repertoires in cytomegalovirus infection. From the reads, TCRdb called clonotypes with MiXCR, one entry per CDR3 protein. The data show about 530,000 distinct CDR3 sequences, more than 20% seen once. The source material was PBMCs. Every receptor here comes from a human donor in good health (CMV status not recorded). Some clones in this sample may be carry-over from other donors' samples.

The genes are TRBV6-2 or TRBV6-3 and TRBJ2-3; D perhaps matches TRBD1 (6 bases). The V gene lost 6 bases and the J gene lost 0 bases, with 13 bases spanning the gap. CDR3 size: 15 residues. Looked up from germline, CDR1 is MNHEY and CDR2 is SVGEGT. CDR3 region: CASRLQGLSTDTQYF. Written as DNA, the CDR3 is TGTGCCAGCAGGCTGCAGGGGCTTAGCACAGATACGCAGTATTTT.

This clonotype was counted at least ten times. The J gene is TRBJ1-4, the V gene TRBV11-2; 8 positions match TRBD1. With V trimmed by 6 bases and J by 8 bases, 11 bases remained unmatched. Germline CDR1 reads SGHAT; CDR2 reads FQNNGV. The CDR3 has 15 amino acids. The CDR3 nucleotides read TGTGCCAGCAGTCGAACTCCCAGGGGGCGCGAAAAACTGTTTTTT. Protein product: CASSRTPRGREKLFF.

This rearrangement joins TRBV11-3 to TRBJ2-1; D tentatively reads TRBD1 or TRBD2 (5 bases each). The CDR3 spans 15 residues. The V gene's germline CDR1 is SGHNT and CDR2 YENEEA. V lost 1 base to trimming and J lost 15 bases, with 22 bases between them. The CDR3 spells CASSLAGLMGESLFF. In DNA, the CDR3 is TGTGCCAGCAGCTTAGCAGGTCTGATGGGGGAGAGTCTGTTCTTC.

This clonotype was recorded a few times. CDR3 in amino acids: CASSELLLGRPEAFF. The CDR3 DNA follows: TGTGCCAGCAGTGAATTACTGCTGGGGCGGCCTGAAGCTTTCTTT. The rearrangement uses TRBV6-5 and TRBJ1-1; tentative D call: TRBD1 (5 bases). Per germline, CDR1 MNHEY and CDR2 SVGAGI. CDR3 size: 15 residues. V was cut by 5 bases and J by 6 bases, with 19 bases left in between.

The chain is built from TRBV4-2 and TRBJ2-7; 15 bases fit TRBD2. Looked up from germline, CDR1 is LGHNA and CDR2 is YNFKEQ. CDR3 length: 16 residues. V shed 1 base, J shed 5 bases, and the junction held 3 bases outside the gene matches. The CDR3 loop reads CASSQGTSGRADEQYF. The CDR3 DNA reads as TGTGCCAGCAGCCAAGGGACTAGCGGGAGGGCGGACGAGCAGTACTTC.

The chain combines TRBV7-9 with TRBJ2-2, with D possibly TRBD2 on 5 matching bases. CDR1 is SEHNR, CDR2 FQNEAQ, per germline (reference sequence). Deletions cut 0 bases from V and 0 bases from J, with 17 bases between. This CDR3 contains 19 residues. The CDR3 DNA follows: TGTGCCAGCAGCTTAGCGCCATCCCGGAACGGGACGAACACCGGGGAGCTGTTTTTT. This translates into CASSLAPSRNGTNTGELFF. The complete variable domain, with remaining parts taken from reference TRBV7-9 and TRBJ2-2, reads DTGVSQNPRHKITKRGQNVTFRCDPISEHNRLYWYRQTLGQGPEFLTYFQNEAQLEKSRLLSDRFSAERPKGSFSTLEIQRTEQGDSAMYLCASSLAPSRNGTNTGELFFGEGSRLTVL.

In DNA, the CDR3 is TGTGCCAGCAGCTGGGTGGCGTACACCGGGGAGCTGTTTTTT. As protein: CASSWVAYTGELFF. The chain uses TRBV7-8 and TRBJ2-2; D unclear. V lost 4 bases to trimming and J lost 3 bases, with 9 bases between them. The length of the CDR3 is 14 residues. In germline, CDR1 is SGHVS, CDR2 FQNEAQ.

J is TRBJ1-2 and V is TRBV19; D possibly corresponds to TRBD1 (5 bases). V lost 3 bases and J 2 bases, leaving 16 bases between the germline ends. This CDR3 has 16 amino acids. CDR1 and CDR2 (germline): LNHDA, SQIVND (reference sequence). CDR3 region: CASSIGWGSLNYGYTF. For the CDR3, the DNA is TGTGCCAGTAGTATCGGATGGGGCAGCTTAAACTATGGCTACACCTTC.

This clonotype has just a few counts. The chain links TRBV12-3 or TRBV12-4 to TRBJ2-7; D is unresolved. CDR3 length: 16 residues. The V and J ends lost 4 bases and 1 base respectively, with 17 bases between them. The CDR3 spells CASSSSRALLSYEQYF. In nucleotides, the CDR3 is TGTGCCAGCAGTTCGAGTAGGGCGTTACTTTCCTACGAGCAGTACTTC.

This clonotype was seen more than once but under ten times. The CDR3 loop reads CASGLAGKTGELFF. CDR3 DNA: TGTGCCAGCGGACTAGCGGGCAAAACCGGGGAGCTGTTTTTT. This sequence joins TRBV12-3 or TRBV12-4 and TRBJ2-2; 11 nucleotides agree with TRBD2. Trimming cost V 8 bases and J 5 bases; bases outside gene matches: 4. The CDR3 is 14 amino acids.

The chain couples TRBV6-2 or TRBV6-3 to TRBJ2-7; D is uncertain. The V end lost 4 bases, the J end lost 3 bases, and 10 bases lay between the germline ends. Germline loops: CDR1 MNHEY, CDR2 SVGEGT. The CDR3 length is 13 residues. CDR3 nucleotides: TGTGCCAGCAGTTCGACGGTAGTCTACGAGCAGTACGTC. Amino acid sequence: CASSSTVVYEQYV.

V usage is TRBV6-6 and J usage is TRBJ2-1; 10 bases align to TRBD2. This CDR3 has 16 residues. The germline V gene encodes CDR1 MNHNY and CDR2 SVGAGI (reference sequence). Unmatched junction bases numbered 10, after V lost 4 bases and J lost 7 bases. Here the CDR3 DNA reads TGTGCCAGCAGTTCTAGCGGGAGCTTTAGGGGGAATGAGCAGTTCTTC. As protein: CASSSSGSFRGNEQFF.

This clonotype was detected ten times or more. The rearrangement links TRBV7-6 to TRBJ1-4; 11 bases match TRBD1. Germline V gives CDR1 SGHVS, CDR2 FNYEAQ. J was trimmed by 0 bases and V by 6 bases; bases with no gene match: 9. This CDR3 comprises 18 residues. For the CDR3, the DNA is TGTGCCAGCAGTCGTACCCCGGGACAGGGGGCAACTAATGAAAAACTGTTTTTT. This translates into CASSRTPGQGATNEKLFF.

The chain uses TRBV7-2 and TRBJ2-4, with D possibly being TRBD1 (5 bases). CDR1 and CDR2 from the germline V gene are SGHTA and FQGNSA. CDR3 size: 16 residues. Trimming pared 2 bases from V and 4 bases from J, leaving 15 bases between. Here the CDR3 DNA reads TGTGCCAGCAGCTTATTCTCCGTCGACAGAAAAAACATTCAGTACTTC. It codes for CASSLFSVDRKNIQYF.

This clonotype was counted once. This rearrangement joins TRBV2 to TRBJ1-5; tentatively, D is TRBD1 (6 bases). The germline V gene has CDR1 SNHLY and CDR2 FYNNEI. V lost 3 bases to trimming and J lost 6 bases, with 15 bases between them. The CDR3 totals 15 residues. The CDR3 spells CASSDGQGKGQPQHF. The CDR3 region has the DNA TGTGCCAGCAGTGACGGCCAGGGGAAGGGTCAGCCCCAGCATTTT. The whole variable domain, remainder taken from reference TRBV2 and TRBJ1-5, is EPEVTQTPSHQVTQMGQEVILRCVPISNHLYFYWYRQILGQKVEFLVSFYNNEISEKSEIFDDQFSVERPDGSNFTLKIRSTKLEDSAMYFCASSDGQGKGQPQHFGDGTRLSIL.

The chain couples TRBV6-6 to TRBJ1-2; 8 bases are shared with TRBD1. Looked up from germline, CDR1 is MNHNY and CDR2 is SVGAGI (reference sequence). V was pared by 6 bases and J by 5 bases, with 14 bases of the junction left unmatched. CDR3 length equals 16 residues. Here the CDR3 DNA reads TGTGCCAGCAGCGGTCTCGGACAGGGAAGGGGATATGGCTACACCTTC. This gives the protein CASSGLGQGRGYGYTF.

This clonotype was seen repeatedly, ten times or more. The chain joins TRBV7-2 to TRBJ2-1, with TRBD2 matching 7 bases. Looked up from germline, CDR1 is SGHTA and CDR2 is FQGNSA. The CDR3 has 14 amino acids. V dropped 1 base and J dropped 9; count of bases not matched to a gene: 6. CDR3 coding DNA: TGTGCCAGCAGCTTAGTACGAGGGACTACTGAGCAGTTCTTC. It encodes CASSLVRGTTEQFF. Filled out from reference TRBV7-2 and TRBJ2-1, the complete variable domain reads GAGVSQSPSNKVTEKGKDVELRCDPISGHTALYWYRQSLGQGLEFLIYFQGNSAPDKSGLPSDRFSAERTGGSVSTLTIQRTQQEDSAVYLCASSLVRGTTEQFFGPGTRLTVL.

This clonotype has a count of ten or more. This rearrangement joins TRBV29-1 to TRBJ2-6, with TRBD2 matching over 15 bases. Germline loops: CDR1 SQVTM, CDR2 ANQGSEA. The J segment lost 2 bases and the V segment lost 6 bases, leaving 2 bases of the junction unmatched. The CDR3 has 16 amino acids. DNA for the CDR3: TGCAGCGTGGGACTAGCGGGAGGAACTGGGGCCAACGTCCTGACTTTC. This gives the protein CSVGLAGGTGANVLTF.

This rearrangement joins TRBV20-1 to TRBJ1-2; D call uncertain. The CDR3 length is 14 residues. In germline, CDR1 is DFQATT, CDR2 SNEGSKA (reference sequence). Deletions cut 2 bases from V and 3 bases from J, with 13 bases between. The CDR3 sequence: CSARRIGKDYGYTF. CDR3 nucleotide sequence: TGCAGTGCTAGACGTATTGGGAAGGACTATGGCTACACCTTC.

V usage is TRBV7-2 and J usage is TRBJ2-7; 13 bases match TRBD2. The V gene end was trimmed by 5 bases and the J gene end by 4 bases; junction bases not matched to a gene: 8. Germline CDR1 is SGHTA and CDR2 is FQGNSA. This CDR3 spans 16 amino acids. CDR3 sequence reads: CASSGLAGARSYEQYF. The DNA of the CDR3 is TGTGCCAGCAGCGGACTAGCGGGAGCTCGCTCATACGAGCAGTACTTC. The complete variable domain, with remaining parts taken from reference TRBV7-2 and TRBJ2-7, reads GAGVSQSPSNKVTEKGKDVELRCDPISGHTALYWYRQSLGQGLEFLIYFQGNSAPDKSGLPSDRFSAERTGGSVSTLTIQRTQQEDSAVYLCASSGLAGARSYEQYFGPGTRLTVT.

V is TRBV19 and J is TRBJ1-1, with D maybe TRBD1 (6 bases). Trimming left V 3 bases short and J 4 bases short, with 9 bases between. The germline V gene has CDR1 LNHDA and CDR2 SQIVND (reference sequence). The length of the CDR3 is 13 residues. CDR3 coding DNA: TGTGCCAGTAGTATGAGGGGGGGCACTGAAGCTTTCTTT. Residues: CASSMRGGTEAFF.